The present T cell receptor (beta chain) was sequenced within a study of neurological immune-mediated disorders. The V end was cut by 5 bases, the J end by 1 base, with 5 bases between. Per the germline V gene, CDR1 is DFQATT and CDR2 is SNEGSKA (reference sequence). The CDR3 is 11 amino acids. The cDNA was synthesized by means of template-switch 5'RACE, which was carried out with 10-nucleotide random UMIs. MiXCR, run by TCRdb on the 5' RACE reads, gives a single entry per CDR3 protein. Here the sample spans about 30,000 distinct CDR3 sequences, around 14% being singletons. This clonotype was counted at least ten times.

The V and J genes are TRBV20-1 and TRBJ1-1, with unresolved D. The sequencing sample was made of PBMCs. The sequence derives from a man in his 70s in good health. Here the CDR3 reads CSAEANTEAFF. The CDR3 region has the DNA TGCAGTGCTGAGGCGAACACTGAAGCTTTCTTT.